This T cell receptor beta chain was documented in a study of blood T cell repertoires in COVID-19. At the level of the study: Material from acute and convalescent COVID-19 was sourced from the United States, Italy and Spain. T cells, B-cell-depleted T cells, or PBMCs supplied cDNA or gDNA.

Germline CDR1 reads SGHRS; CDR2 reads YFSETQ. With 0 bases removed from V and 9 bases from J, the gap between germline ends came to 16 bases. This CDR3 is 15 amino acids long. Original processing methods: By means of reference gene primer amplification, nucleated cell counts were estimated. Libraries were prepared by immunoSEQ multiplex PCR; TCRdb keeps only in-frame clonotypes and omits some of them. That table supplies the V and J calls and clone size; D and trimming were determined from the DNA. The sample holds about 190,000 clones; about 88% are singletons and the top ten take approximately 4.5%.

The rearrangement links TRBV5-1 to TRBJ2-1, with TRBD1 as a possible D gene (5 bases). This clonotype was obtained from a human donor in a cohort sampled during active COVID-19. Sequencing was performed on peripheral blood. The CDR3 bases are TGCGCCAGCAGCTTGGTAGGGCAGGGAAAGGGTGAGCAGTTCTTC. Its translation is CASSLVGQGKGEQFF.